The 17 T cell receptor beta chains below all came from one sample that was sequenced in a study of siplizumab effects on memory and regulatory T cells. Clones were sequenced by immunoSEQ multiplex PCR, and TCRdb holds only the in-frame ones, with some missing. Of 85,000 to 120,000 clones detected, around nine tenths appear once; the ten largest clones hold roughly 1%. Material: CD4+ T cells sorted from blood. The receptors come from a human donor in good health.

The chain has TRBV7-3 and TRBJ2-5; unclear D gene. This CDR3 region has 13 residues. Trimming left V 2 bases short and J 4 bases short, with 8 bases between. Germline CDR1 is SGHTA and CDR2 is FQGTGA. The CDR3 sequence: CASSLGRGETQYF. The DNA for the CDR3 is TGTGCCAGCAGCTTAGGAAGAGGAGAGACCCAGTACTTC. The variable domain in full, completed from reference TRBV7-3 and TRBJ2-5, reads GAGVSQTPSNKVTEKGKYVELRCDPISGHTALYWYRQSLGQGPEFLIYFQGTGAADDSGLPNDRFFAVRPEGSVSTLKIQRTERGDSAVYLCASSLGRGETQYFGPGTRLLVL.

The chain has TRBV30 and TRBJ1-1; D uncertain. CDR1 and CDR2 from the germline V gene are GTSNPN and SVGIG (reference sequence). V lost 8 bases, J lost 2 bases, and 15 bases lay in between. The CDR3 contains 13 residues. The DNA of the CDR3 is TGTGCCGGGTTACCAAGGGAAAACACTGAAGCTTTCTTT. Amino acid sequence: CAGLPRENTEAFF.

CDR3 loop: CTSSQDPTARKGEMNGANVLTF. Written as DNA, the CDR3 is TGCACCAGCAGCCAAGATCCGACAGCCCGGAAAGGGGAAATGAACGGGGCCAACGTCCTGACTTTC. The V call is TRBV1, the J call TRBJ2-6; TRBD1, the D gene given by the table, was not confirmed from the DNA. TRBV1 is given as a pseudogene. This CDR3 is 22 amino acids long.

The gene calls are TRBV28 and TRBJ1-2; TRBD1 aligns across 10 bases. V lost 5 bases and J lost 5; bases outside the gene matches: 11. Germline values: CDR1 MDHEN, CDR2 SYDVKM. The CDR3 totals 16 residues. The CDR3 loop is CASSISLPGQGYGYTF. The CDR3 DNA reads TGTGCCAGCAGTATATCCCTACCGGGACAGGGGTATGGCTACACCTTC.

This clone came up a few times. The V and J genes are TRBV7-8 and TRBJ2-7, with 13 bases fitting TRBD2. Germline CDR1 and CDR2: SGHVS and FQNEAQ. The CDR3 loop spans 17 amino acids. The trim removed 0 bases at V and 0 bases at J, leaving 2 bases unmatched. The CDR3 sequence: CASSLALAGGLSYEQYF. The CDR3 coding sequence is TGTGCCAGCAGCTTAGCACTAGCGGGAGGGCTCTCCTACGAGCAGTACTTC.

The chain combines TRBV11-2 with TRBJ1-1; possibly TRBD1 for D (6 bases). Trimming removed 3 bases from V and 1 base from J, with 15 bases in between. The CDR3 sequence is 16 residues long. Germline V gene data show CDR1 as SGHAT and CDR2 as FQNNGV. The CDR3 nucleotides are TGTGCCAGCAGCTTGCCTCTATACAGGGCGAACACTGAAGCTTTCTTT. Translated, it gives CASSLPLYRANTEAFF.

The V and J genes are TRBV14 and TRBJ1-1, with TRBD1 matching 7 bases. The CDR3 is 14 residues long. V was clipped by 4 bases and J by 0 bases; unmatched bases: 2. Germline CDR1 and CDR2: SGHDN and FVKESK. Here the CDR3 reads CASSLQGMNTEAFF. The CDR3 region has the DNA TGTGCCAGCAGCCTACAGGGGATGAACACTGAAGCTTTCTTT.

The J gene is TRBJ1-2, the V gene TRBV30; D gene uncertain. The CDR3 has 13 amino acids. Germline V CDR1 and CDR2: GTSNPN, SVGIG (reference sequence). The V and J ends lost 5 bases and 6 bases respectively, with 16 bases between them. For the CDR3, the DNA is TGTGCCTGGGGAAAATTGACGCGAGATGGCTACACCTTC. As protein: CAWGKLTRDGYTF.

The DNA of the CDR3 is TGCGCCAGCAGCATAGACAGCGCAGAGACCCAGTACTTC. Protein sequence: CASSIDSAETQYF. The V and J genes are TRBV5-1 and TRBJ2-5, with a possible D match to TRBD1 (5 bases). The CDR3 has 13 residues. Per the germline V gene, CDR1 is SGHRS and CDR2 is YFSETQ. V shed 4 bases and J shed 4 bases, with 11 bases lying between them.

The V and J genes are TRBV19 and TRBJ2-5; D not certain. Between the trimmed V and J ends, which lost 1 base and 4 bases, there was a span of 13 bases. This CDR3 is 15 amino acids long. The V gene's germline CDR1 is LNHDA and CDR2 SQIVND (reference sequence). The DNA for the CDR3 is TGTGCCAGTAGTATAGGAGGACCCCTAAGAGAGACCCAGTACTTC. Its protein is CASSIGGPLRETQYF.

The CDR3 protein is CASRGRTGGGYTF. DNA for the CDR3: TGTGCCAGCAGGGGGAGGACAGGGGGAGGCTACACCTTC. The chain is built from TRBV13 and TRBJ1-2; 10 nucleotides match TRBD1. V was pared by 6 bases and J by 8 bases, with 6 bases of the junction left unmatched. From germline, CDR1 is PRHDT and CDR2 FYEKMQ (reference sequence). The CDR3 consists of 13 residues.

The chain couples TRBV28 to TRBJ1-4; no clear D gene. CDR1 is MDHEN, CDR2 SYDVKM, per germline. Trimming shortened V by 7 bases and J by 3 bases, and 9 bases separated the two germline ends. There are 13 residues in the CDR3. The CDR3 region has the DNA TGTGCCAGCATCCGGGCTTCTAATGAAAAACTGTTTTTT. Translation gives CASIRASNEKLFF.

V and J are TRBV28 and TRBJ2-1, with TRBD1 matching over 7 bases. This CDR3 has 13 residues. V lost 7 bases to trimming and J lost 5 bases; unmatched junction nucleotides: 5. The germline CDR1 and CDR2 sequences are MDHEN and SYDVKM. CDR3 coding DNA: TGTGCCAGCACAGGGGGTTTTAACAATGAGCAGTTCTTC. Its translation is CASTGGFNNEQFF.

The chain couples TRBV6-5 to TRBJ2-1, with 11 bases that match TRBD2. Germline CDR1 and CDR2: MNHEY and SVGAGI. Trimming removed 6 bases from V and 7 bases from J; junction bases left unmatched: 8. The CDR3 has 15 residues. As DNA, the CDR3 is TGTGCCAGCAGCAAACTAGCGGGAGCTTCGAATGAGCAGTTCTTC. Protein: CASSKLAGASNEQFF.

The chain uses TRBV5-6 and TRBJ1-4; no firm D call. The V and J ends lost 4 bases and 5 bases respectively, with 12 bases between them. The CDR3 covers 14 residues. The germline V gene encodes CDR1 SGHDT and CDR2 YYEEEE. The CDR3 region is CASSLGNSNEKLFF. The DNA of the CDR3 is TGTGCCAGCAGCCTCGGAAACTCAAATGAAAAACTGTTTTTT.

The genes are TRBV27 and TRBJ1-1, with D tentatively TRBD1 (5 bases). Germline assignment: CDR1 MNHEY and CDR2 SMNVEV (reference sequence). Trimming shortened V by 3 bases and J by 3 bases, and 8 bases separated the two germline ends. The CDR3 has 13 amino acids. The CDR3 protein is CASSLTVDTEAFF. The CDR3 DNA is TGTGCCAGCAGTTTGACAGTGGACACTGAAGCTTTCTTT.

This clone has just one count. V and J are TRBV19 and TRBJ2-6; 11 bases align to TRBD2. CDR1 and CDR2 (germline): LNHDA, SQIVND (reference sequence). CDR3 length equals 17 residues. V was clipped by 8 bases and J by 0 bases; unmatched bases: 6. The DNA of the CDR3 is TGTGCCAGTTCCTTTCTAGCGGGGGGCTCTGGGGCCAACGTCCTGACTTTC. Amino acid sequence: CASSFLAGGSGANVLTF.